One and the same sample provided the 4 T cell receptor beta chains below, sequenced in a study of blood T cell repertoires in COVID-19. Clones were sequenced by immunoSEQ multiplex PCR, and TCRdb holds only the in-frame ones, with some missing. The table shows around 300,000 clones, with about 90% occurring only once. The sequenced sample consisted of peripheral blood. The receptors were sampled from a young man with active or convalescent COVID-19.

The rearrangement uses TRBV2 and TRBJ2-3, with 13 positions matching TRBD2. This CDR3 spans 19 amino acids. The germline CDR1 and CDR2 sequences are SNHLY and FYNNEI. The J segment lost 3 bases and the V segment lost 1 base, leaving 10 bases of the junction unmatched. The DNA of the CDR3 is TGTGCCAGCAGTGAAGAGGGAGGACTAGCGGGAGAATTGACAGATACGCAGTATTTT. The encoded protein is CASSEEGGLAGELTDTQYF.

The rearrangement joins TRBV20-1 to TRBJ2-1, with D perhaps TRBD2 (5 bases). The CDR3 is 11 amino acids. V dropped 0 bases and J dropped 15 bases, with 12 bases sitting between them. Per the germline V gene, CDR1 is DFQATT and CDR2 is SNEGSKA (reference sequence). The CDR3 sequence is CSARDLAEGFF. The CDR3 DNA reads as TGCAGTGCTAGAGACCTAGCAGAGGGGTTCTTC.

The chain employs TRBV13 and TRBJ2-1; 10 bases map to TRBD2. Unmatched junction bases numbered 1, after V lost 7 bases and J lost 7 bases. The CDR3 runs to 12 residues. In germline, CDR1 is PRHDT, CDR2 FYEKMQ (reference sequence). The chain's CDR3 is CASTSGRNEQFF. The CDR3 DNA sequence: TGTGCCAGCACTAGCGGGAGAAATGAGCAGTTCTTC.

This clone was counted a few times. The rearrangement links TRBV3-1 (or the pseudogene TRBV3-2) to TRBJ2-1; 11 bases match TRBD2. Looked up from germline, CDR1 is LGHDT and CDR2 is YNNKEL (reference sequence). After removal of 5 bases from V and 8 bases from J, the junction contained 5 bases not matched to a gene. The CDR3 contains 14 residues. The CDR3 DNA sequence: TGTGCCAGCAGCGGCCTAGCGGGGGGTTATGAGCAGTTCTTC. Translating gives CASSGLAGGYEQFF.